Each of the 5 T cell receptor beta chains below was sequenced from the same sample in a study of CD8 T cells in ankylosing spondylitis. TCRdb re-derived calls from the 5' RACE reads in MiXCR, one entry per CDR3 protein. This sample has 180,000 or so distinct CDR3 sequences, with 11% found just once. The sample was blood, either unsorted or a sorted T cell fraction (not recorded which). These receptors all come from a male donor with ankylosing spondylitis or in good health (not recorded which).

This clonotype was recorded many times. The V call is TRBV5-1, the J call TRBJ2-1, with TRBD2 identical over 9 bases. Germline CDR1 is SGHRS and CDR2 is YFSETQ. The CDR3 consists of 16 residues. The junction had 8 bases not matched to a gene; V was cut back by 4 bases and J by 3 bases. The CDR3 nucleotides are TGCGCCAGCAGCATGCCCCTAGCGGGGCACTACAATGAGCAGTTCTTC. It specifies CASSMPLAGHYNEQFF.

The rearrangement joins TRBV6-1 to TRBJ1-1; weak D call: TRBD1 (5 bases). Per germline, CDR1 MNHNS and CDR2 SASEGT. The CDR3 sequence is 13 residues long. V was cut by 4 bases and J by 0 bases, with 6 bases left in between. DNA for the CDR3: TGTGCCAGCAGTGGGGGGATGAACACTGAAGCTTTCTTT. Amino acid sequence: CASSGGMNTEAFF.

This clonotype has a count of ten or more. V is TRBV29-1 and J is TRBJ1-2; D unresolved. Germline V lookup: CDR1 SQVTM, CDR2 ANQGSEA. This CDR3 is built from 13 residues. Trimming took off 0 bases at V and 4 bases at J, with 9 bases between the two ends. The DNA for the CDR3 is TGCAGCGTTGAAGATCGGGAGGGCTATGGCTACACCTTC. It yields the protein CSVEDREGYGYTF.

This clonotype appeared many times. This chain joins TRBV10-3 and TRBJ2-5, with D unclear. Looked up from germline, CDR1 is ENHRY and CDR2 is SYGVKD. Trimming removed 11 bases at V and 0 bases at J, with 13 bases between. The CDR3 is made up of 13 amino acids. The CDR3 here is CASGGDYQETQYF. DNA of the CDR3: TGTGCCTCCGGCGGTGATTACCAAGAGACCCAGTACTTC.

The gene calls are TRBV12-3 or TRBV12-4 and TRBJ1-2; D is ambiguous. The CDR3 is 16 residues long. Trimming took off 6 bases at V and 4 bases at J, with 21 bases between the two ends. CDR3 DNA sequence: TGTGCCAGCAGCAGCTCAAGAGAAGCGTTAGGCTATGGCTACACCTTC. Its protein is CASSSSREALGYGYTF.